The next 25 T cell receptor beta chains were all read from a single sample in a study of CD8 T cells in ankylosing spondylitis. Whole-study findings and limits: The study identified a TCR beta motif of several highly homologous variants that appeared characteristic of ankylosing spondylitis blood.

MiXCR was run by TCRdb on the 5' RACE reads, yielding one entry per CDR3 protein. This sample yields a few hundred thousand distinct CDR3 sequences, of which roughly 6.6% are seen a single time; over 12% belongs to the top ten. The antigens these receptors bind are not known. Sequencing input: blood, either unsorted or a sorted T cell fraction (not recorded which). Source of these receptors: a male donor with ankylosing spondylitis.

V and J are TRBV30 and TRBJ2-7; D unclear. CDR1 and CDR2 from the germline V gene are GTSNPN and SVGIG (reference sequence). This CDR3 is 13 amino acids long. V lost 5 bases and J lost 0, with 11 bases in between. This CDR3 reads CAWALGSSYEQYF. The CDR3 region has the DNA TGTGCCTGGGCCCTAGGAAGCTCCTACGAGCAGTACTTC.

This clonotype was observed at least ten times. The chain links TRBV5-1 to TRBJ2-1; the D gene is possibly TRBD2 (5 bases). The V gene lost 4 bases and the J gene lost 4 bases, with 15 bases spanning the gap. Germline V CDR1 and CDR2: SGHRS, YFSETQ. The CDR3 length is 15 residues. For the CDR3, the DNA is TGCGCCAGCAGCCAACGAGCCGGGGATTACAATGAGCAGTTCTTC. Translating it yields CASSQRAGDYNEQFF.

This clonotype was seen a handful of times. The chain is built from TRBV27 and TRBJ2-1; maybe TRBD1 (5 bases). The CDR3 is made up of 13 amino acids. Trimming left V 5 bases short and J 11 bases short, with 16 bases between. Germline CDR1 reads MNHEY; CDR2 reads SMNVEV (reference sequence). The CDR3 coding sequence is TGTGCCAGCAGTCCGTCGACAGTTTGGCAGCAGTTCTTC. Translation: CASSPSTVWQQFF.

This clonotype was counted at least ten times. CDR3 bases: TGTGCCACTGGTACCGGGGAGCTGTTTTTT. Protein product: CATGTGELFF. This chain connects TRBV6-2 or TRBV6-3 to TRBJ2-2; D remains unclear. V was pared by 10 bases and J by 5 bases, with 5 bases between. The CDR3 extends over 10 amino acids. Germline V gene sequence: CDR1 MNHEY, CDR2 SVGEGT.

V gene TRBV2 combines with J gene TRBJ2-7; D is unresolved. Germline assignment: CDR1 SNHLY and CDR2 FYNNEI. The ends were cut back, 11 bases at V and 2 bases at J, with 13 bases in the middle. This CDR3 has 12 amino acids. CDR3 DNA: TGTGCCGAGAGGCGAGACCCCTACGAGCAGTACTTC. This gives the protein CAERRDPYEQYF. Variable domain in full (rest from reference TRBV2 and TRBJ2-7): EPEVTQTPSHQVTQMGQEVILRCVPISNHLYFYWYRQILGQKVEFLVSFYNNEISEKSEIFDDQFSVERPDGSNFTLKIRSTKLEDSAMYFCAERRDPYEQYFGPGTRLTVT.

This clonotype was detected many times. The chain uses TRBV5-5 and TRBJ1-6, with 8 bases aligning to TRBD1. The CDR3 runs to 17 residues. Trimming cost V 0 bases and J 9 bases; bases outside gene matches: 11. Per the germline V gene, CDR1 is SGHKS and CDR2 is YYEKEE (reference sequence). CDR3 bases: TGTGCCAGCAGCTTGGTGTGGGACAGGCCTCTGGGTTCACCCCTCCACTTT. This sequence encodes CASSLVWDRPLGSPLHF.

CDR3 nucleotides: TGTGCCAGCAGCCAAGGGGCGTCCTATGGCTACACCTTC. Its translation: CASSQGASYGYTF. This chain uses TRBV4-2 with TRBJ1-2; no clear D. Germline V lookup: CDR1 LGHNA, CDR2 YNFKEQ. The CDR3 contains 13 residues. V lost 1 base and J lost 4, with 7 bases in between.

This clonotype was found a few times. This chain links TRBV4-3 with TRBJ2-7; D gene uncertain. The CDR3 totals 15 residues. Trimming shortened V by 2 bases and J by 3 bases, and 14 bases separated the two germline ends. Germline CDR1 reads LGHNA; CDR2 reads YSLEER. CDR3 loop: CASSQSVNPGYEQYF. The DNA for the CDR3 is TGCGCCAGCAGCCAATCCGTCAACCCGGGCTACGAGCAGTACTTC.

This clonotype was picked up many times. The rearrangement uses TRBV27 and TRBJ2-7, with D hard to call. Between the trimmed V and J ends, which lost 1 base and 5 bases, there was a span of 12 bases. Looked up from germline, CDR1 is MNHEY and CDR2 is SMNVEV (reference sequence). The CDR3 extends over 14 amino acids. The CDR3 nucleotides read TGTGCCAGCAGTTTATTATCAGATCAGGACGAGCAGTACTTC. This translates into CASSLLSDQDEQYF.

This chain joins TRBV5-6 and TRBJ2-1; D might be TRBD1 (6 bases). Germline V gene sequence: CDR1 SGHDT, CDR2 YYEEEE. This CDR3 contains 14 residues. V was cut by 6 bases and J by 2 bases, with 12 bases left in between. The CDR3: CASIRGGAYNEQFF. The CDR3 region has the DNA TGTGCCAGCATACGAGGGGGAGCCTACAATGAGCAGTTCTTC.

This clonotype was counted at least ten times. This chain uses TRBV20-1 with TRBJ1-3; 9 bases map to TRBD1. Germline V gives CDR1 DFQATT, CDR2 SNEGSKA (reference sequence). CDR3 length: 14 residues. Germline trimming cut 5 bases from V and 0 bases from J; bases unmatched to any gene: 2. The CDR3: CSAGDRVSGNTIYF. CDR3 in DNA: TGCAGTGCTGGGGACAGGGTCTCTGGAAACACCATATATTTT.

In this sample, this clonotype turned up many times. V and J are TRBV20-1 and TRBJ1-4, with 7 bases fitting TRBD1. Germline CDR1 is DFQATT and CDR2 is SNEGSKA (reference sequence). The CDR3 is 12 residues long. V was clipped by 5 bases and J by 8 bases; unmatched bases: 5. The CDR3 sequence is CSARQGGEKLFF. The CDR3 DNA reads TGCAGTGCTCGCCAGGGGGGCGAAAAACTGTTTTTT.

In this sample, this clonotype turned up many times. The chain combines TRBV7-9 with TRBJ1-4, with D unclear. Germline-derived CDR1 and CDR2 are SEHNR and FQNEAQ (reference sequence). With 6 bases removed from V and 6 bases from J, the gap between germline ends came to 20 bases. CDR3 length: 16 residues. DNA of the CDR3: TGTGCCAGCAGTCCTGCTGCCTACTCGGCGTATGAAAAACTGTTTTTT. Its protein is CASSPAAYSAYEKLFF.

This clonotype was detected ten times or more. The chain is built from TRBV20-1 and TRBJ1-5; unclear D gene. The CDR3 is 14 amino acids. CDR1 DFQATT and CDR2 SNEGSKA come from the germline V gene (reference sequence). Trimming left V 2 bases short and J 6 bases short, with 14 bases between. The CDR3 protein is CSARRHGEIQPQHF. DNA for the CDR3: TGCAGTGCTAGACGTCACGGGGAGATTCAGCCCCAGCATTTT.

This clonotype was detected many times. This chain connects TRBV27 to TRBJ2-2; D call uncertain. Trimming shortened V by 4 bases and J by 4 bases, and 10 bases separated the two germline ends. The germline CDR1 and CDR2 sequences are MNHEY and SMNVEV (reference sequence). CDR3 length: 14 residues. The CDR3 reads CASSSGRSTGELFF. CDR3 DNA sequence: TGTGCCAGCAGTTCAGGACGGAGCACCGGGGAGCTGTTTTTT.

The chain is built from TRBV6-1 and TRBJ2-7; possible D gene TRBD1, 5 bases. Trimming left V 6 bases short and J 2 bases short, with 14 bases between. Per the germline V gene, CDR1 is MNHNS and CDR2 is SASEGT. The CDR3 has 14 residues. The CDR3: CASRPTGPTYEQYF. The CDR3, as DNA: TGTGCCAGCAGACCCACAGGACCAACCTACGAGCAGTACTTC.

This clonotype was found many times. The rearrangement links TRBV20-1 to TRBJ2-7; D remains unclear. The length of the CDR3 is 13 residues. Germline V gene data show CDR1 as DFQATT and CDR2 as SNEGSKA (reference sequence). V was shortened by 0 bases and J by 5 bases, with 11 bases between the two germline ends. CDR3: CSARDSGPHEQYF. Written as DNA, the CDR3 is TGCAGTGCTAGAGATTCGGGCCCCCACGAGCAGTACTTC.

This clonotype has only a few counts. The CDR3 sequence is CASSPGQGGRETQYF. The CDR3 coding sequence is TGCGCCAGCAGCCCGGGACAGGGGGGACGAGAGACCCAGTACTTC. The V call is TRBV5-1, the J call TRBJ2-5; 11 bases fit TRBD1. Germline CDR1 SGHRS, CDR2 YFSETQ. V shed 4 bases and J 4 bases; nucleotides not matched to a gene: 6. The CDR3 sequence is 15 residues long.

This clonotype showed up many times. The CDR3 spells CSARDDGTRDSPYEQYF. For the CDR3, the DNA is TGCAGTGCTAGAGATGACGGGACCCGGGACAGCCCCTACGAGCAGTACTTC. The chain joins TRBV20-1 to TRBJ2-7; 7 bases fit TRBD1. Trimming at V came to 0 bases and at J to 2 bases, leaving 13 bases not matched to a gene. This CDR3 is 17 amino acids long. Per the germline V gene, CDR1 is DFQATT and CDR2 is SNEGSKA (reference sequence).

In its sample, this clonotype was seen many times. The chain couples TRBV4-2 to TRBJ1-4, with 10 bases lining up with TRBD1. The CDR3 runs 15 residues. Germline trimming cut 4 bases from V and 8 bases from J; bases unmatched to any gene: 7. The germline gives CDR1 LGHNA, CDR2 YNFKEQ. The CDR3 is CASSPSLDRGEKLFF. CDR3 coding DNA: TGTGCCAGCAGCCCTTCTCTGGACAGGGGGGAAAAACTGTTTTTT.

This clonotype was seen many times. The chain is built from TRBV27 and TRBJ2-1; unclear D gene. V lost 2 bases, J lost 15 bases, and 11 bases lay in between. The CDR3 length is 11 residues. Looked up from germline, CDR1 is MNHEY and CDR2 is SMNVEV (reference sequence). The CDR3 DNA sequence: TGTGCCAGCAGTTTAGGTCGTGTGTCGTTCTTC. Its protein product is CASSLGRVSFF.

This clonotype came up many times. The gene calls are TRBV7-6 and TRBJ2-5; TRBD2 agrees at 8 bases. The germline V gene encodes CDR1 SGHVS and CDR2 FNYEAQ. With 5 bases clipped from V and 4 bases from J, the junction kept 6 bases outside the gene matches. This CDR3 region has 14 residues. CDR3 protein: CASSGGTRIETQYF. The CDR3 DNA reads TGTGCCAGCAGCGGGGGGACTAGAATAGAGACCCAGTACTTC.

This clonotype was seen repeatedly, ten times or more. The chain joins TRBV27 to TRBJ2-7, with no clear D. The V gene's germline CDR1 is MNHEY and CDR2 SMNVEV (reference sequence). V lost 3 bases and J 2 bases, leaving 11 bases between the germline ends. The CDR3 runs 14 residues. DNA for the CDR3: TGTGCCAGCAGTTTGGTACCCGAGGCCTACGAGCAGTACTTC. Translation gives CASSLVPEAYEQYF.

This clonotype was seen ten or more times. CDR3 sequence (DNA): TGTGCCAGCACCAGCAGCCATGAGCAGTTCTTC. It specifies CASTSSHEQFF. This chain uses TRBV7-9 with TRBJ2-1; D uncertain. CDR1 is SEHNR and CDR2 is FQNEAQ in the germline V gene (reference sequence). CDR3 length: 11 amino acids. V was clipped by 7 bases and J by 8 bases, with 9 bases between them.

This clonotype was detected many times. The chain has TRBV5-1 and TRBJ2-1, with 8 positions matching TRBD2. From germline, CDR1 is SGHRS and CDR2 YFSETQ. This CDR3 has 16 amino acids. V shed 2 bases, J shed 7 bases, and the junction held 11 bases outside the gene matches. In DNA, the CDR3 is TGCGCCAGCAGCTTTATTGTCCAGCGGGGGCGGAATGAGCAGTTCTTC. This encodes CASSFIVQRGRNEQFF.